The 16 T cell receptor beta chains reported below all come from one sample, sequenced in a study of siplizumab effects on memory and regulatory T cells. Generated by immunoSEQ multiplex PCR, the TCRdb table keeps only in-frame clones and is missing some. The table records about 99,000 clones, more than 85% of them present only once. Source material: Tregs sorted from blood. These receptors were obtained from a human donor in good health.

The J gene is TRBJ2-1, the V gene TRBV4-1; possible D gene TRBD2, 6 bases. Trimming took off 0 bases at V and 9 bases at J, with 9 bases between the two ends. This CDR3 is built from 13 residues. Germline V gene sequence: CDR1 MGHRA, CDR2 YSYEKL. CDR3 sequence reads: CASSQDRGIEQFF. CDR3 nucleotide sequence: TGCGCCAGCAGCCAAGATCGGGGGATTGAGCAGTTCTTC.

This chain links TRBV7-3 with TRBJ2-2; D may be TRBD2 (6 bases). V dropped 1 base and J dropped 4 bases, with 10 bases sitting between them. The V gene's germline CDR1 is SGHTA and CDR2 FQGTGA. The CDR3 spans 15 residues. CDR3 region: CASSLNRGATGELFF. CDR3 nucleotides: TGTGCCAGCAGCTTAAACCGCGGGGCCACCGGGGAGCTGTTTTTT.

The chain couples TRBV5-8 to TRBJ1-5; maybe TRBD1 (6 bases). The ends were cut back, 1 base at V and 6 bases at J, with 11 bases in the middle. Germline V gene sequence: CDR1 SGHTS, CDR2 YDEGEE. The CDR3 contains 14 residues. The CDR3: CASSLTGWGQPQHF. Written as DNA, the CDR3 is TGTGCCAGCAGCTTGACAGGGTGGGGTCAGCCCCAGCATTTT.

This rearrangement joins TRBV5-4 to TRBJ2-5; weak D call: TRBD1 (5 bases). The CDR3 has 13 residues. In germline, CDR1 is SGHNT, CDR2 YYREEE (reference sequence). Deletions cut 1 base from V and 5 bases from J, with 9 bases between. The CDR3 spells CASSLLKGETQYF. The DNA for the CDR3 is TGTGCCAGCAGCTTGCTCAAGGGGGAGACCCAGTACTTC.

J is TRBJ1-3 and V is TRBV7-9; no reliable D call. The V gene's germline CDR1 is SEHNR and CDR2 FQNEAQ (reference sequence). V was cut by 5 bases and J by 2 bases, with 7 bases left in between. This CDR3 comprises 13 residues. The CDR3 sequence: CASSARAGNTIYF. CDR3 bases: TGTGCCAGCAGCGCCCGCGCTGGAAACACCATATATTTT.

CDR3: CASSLVAWGHQETQYF. The CDR3 coding sequence is TGTGCCAGCAGCTTGGTGGCTTGGGGGCACCAAGAGACCCAGTACTTC. This sequence joins TRBV5-6 and TRBJ2-5, with a tentative D call TRBD1 (6 bases). The ends were cut back, 0 bases at V and 0 bases at J, with 12 bases in the middle. Germline CDR1 is SGHDT and CDR2 is YYEEEE. The CDR3 extends over 16 amino acids.

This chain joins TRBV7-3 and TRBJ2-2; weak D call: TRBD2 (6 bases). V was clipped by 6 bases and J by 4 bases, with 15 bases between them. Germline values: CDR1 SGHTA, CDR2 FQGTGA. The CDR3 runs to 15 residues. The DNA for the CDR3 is TGTGCCAGCAGGCGAGCGGGCCCGACCACCGGGGAGCTGTTTTTT. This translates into CASRRAGPTTGELFF.

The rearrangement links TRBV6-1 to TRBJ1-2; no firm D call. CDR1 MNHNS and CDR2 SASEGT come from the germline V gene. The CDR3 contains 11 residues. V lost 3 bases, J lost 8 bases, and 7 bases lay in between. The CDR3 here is CASSEGRGYTF. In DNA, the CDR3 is TGTGCCAGCAGTGAGGGGAGAGGCTACACCTTC.

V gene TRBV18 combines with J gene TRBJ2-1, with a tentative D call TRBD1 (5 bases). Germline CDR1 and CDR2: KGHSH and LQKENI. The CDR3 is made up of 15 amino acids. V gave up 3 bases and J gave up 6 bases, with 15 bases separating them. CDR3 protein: CASSPQTATINEQFF. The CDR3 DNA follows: TGTGCCAGCTCACCCCAGACAGCTACCATCAATGAGCAGTTCTTC. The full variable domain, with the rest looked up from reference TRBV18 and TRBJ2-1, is NAGVMQNPRHLVRRRGQEARLRCSPMKGHSHVYWYRQLPEEGLKFMVYLQKENIIDESGMPKERFSAEFPKEGPSILRIQQVVRGDSAAYFCASSPQTATINEQFFGPGTRLTVL.

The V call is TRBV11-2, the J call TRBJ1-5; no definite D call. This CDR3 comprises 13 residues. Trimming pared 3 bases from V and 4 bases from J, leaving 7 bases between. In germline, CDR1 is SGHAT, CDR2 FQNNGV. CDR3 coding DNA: TGTGCCAGCAGCTTCTCGGGAAATCAGCCCCAGCATTTT. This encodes CASSFSGNQPQHF.

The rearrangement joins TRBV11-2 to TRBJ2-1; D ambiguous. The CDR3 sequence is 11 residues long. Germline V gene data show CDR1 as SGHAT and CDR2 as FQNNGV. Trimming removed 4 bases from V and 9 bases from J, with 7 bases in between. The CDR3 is CASSSKTEQFF. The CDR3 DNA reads TGTGCCAGCAGCTCGAAGACTGAGCAGTTCTTC.

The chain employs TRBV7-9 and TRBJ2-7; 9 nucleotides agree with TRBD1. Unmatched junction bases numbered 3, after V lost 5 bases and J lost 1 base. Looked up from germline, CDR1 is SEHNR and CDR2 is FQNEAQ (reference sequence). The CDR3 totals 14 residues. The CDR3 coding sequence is TGTGCCAGCAGCACCGGGACAGGGTCCTACGAGCAGTACTTC. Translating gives CASSTGTGSYEQYF.

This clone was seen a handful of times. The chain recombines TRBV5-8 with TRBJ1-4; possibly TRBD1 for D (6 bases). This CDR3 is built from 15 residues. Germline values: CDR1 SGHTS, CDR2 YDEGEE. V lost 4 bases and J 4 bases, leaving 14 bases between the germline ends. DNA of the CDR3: TGTGCCAGCAGCCCGGGGGACAAATTTAATGAAAAACTGTTTTTT. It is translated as CASSPGDKFNEKLFF.

The CDR3: CASSWGQGADTQYF. Written as DNA, the CDR3 is TGTGCCAGCAGCTGGGGACAGGGGGCAGATACGCAGTATTTT. V gene TRBV5-4 combines with J gene TRBJ2-3; 11 bases are shared with TRBD1. There are 14 residues in the CDR3. The V gene end was trimmed by 3 bases and the J gene end by 4 bases; junction bases not matched to a gene: 1. Germline V gene lookup returns CDR1 SGHNT and CDR2 YYREEE (reference sequence).

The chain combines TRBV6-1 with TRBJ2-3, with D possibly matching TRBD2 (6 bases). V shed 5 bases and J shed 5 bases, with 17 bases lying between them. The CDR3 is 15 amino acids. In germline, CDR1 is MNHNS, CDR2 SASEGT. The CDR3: CASSLPGGVEDTQYF. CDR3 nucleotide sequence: TGTGCCAGCAGTCTGCCCGGGGGAGTGGAAGATACGCAGTATTTT.

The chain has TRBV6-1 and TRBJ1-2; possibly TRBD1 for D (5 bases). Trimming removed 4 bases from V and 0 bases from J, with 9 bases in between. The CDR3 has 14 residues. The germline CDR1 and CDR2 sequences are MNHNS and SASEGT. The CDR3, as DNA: TGTGCCAGCAGTGCGTCAGGGCCTAACTATGGCTACACCTTC. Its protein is CASSASGPNYGYTF.